The clone carrying this T cell receptor (beta chain) was detected once. This sample is part of a study of T cell responses to AZD1222 COVID-19 vaccine. Overall study: Second doses that came at about 4 or about 12 weeks were put together.

Germline CDR1 is WNHNN and CDR2 is SYGVQD (reference sequence). The V end lost 5 bases, the J end lost 5 bases, and 16 bases lay between the germline ends. CDR3 size: 15 residues. Some clones are missing from TCRdb's copy, which holds only in-frame ones; the method was immunoSEQ multiplex PCR. Among 150,000 or so clones listed, roughly 90% were seen once. The J gene is TRBJ2-1, the V gene TRBV10-1; a weak D match, TRBD1 (6 bases). This receptor was obtained from an adult in good health. The sample in question was peripheral blood, obtained on day 0 of AZD1222 vaccination. DNA of the CDR3: TGCGCCAGCAGTATGGTACAGGGACCCGACAATGAGCAGTTCTTC. As protein: CASSMVQGPDNEQFF.